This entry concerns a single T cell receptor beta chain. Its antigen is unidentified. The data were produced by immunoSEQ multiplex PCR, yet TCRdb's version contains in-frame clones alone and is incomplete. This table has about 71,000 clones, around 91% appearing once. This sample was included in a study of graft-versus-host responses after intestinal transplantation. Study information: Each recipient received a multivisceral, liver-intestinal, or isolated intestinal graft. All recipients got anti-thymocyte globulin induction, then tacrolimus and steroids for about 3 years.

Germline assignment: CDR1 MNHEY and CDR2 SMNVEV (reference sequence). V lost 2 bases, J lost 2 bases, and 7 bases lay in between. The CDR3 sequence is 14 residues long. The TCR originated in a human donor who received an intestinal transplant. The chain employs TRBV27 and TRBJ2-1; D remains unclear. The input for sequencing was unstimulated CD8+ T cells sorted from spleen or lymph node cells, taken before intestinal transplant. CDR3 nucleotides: TGTGCCAGCAGTTTAGTGGCGGCCTACAATGAGCAGTTCTTC. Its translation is CASSLVAAYNEQFF.